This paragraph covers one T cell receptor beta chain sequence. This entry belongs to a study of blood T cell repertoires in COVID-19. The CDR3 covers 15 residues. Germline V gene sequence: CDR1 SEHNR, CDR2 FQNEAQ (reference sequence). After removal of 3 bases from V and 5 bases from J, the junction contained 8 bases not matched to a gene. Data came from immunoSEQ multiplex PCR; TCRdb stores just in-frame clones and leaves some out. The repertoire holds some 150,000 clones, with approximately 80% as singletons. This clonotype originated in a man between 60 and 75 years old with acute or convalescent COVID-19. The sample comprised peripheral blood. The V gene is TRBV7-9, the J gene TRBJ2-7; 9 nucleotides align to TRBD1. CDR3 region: CASSFPQGARDEQYF. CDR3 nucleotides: TGTGCCAGCAGCTTTCCACAGGGGGCTAGGGACGAGCAGTACTTC.